Here is one T cell receptor (beta chain) with its context. CDR1 SEHNR and CDR2 FQNEAQ come from the germline V gene (reference sequence). This CDR3 comprises 17 residues. V shed 1 base and J shed 6 bases, with 19 bases lying between them. This entry is derived from a study of blood T cell repertoires in COVID-19. Study details: COVID-19 samples collected from the United States, Italy and Spain covered acute and convalescent phases. T cells, B-cell-depleted T cells, or PBMCs provided the cDNA or gDNA that served as material.

Original analysis: Cell counts per sample came from amplifying reference gene primers. Profiled with immunoSEQ multiplex PCR; TCRdb holds only in-frame clones, not every one. The V and J calls and the clone size are those of that table, but D and trimming were determined from the DNA. Of 150,000 to 200,000 clones listed, less than 90% are singletons. The TCR comes from a woman aged 70-85 years with acute or convalescent COVID-19. This rearrangement joins TRBV7-9 to TRBJ2-1; D is ambiguous. Source material: peripheral blood. CDR3 DNA: TGTGCCAGCAGCTTAGAGGTCCGGCTAGGTTTGGTCAATGAGCAGTTCTTC. Translating it yields CASSLEVRLGLVNEQFF.